The source of this T cell receptor beta chain is a study of identical twins. Overall study results and limits: For out-of-frame alpha sequences shared by twins, low generation probability was in excess.

After template switching added a universal primer site, the resulting cDNA carried unique molecular identifiers. TCRdb independently ran MiXCR on the 5' RACE reads; one entry per CDR3 protein. The sample gives roughly 1.6 million distinct CDR3 sequences, roughly 35% of which show up once; more than 0.25% is in the top ten. Germline CDR1 reads DFQATT; CDR2 reads SNEGSKA (reference sequence). Trimming removed 4 bases at V and 8 bases at J, with 14 bases between. The CDR3 consists of 13 residues. Healthy Caucasians supplied all donations. As concerns this clonotype: The antigen is not known.

The sequenced material came from cord blood. The chain links TRBV20-1 to TRBJ1-4; no clear D. The sequence came from a newborn girl in good health. The CDR3 region is CSAKPPSLEKLFF. As DNA, the CDR3 is TGCAGTGCTAAACCGCCTTCTCTGGAAAAACTGTTTTTT.